These 20 T cell receptor beta chains share one sample of origin, sequenced in a study of cytomegalovirus exposure and HLA in healthy donors. 13 Jbeta primers and 60 Vbeta primers were used for the PCR. Sequencing was performed with immunoSEQ multiplex PCR; in TCRdb, only in-frame clones are kept and a portion is missing. This sample has around 100,000 clones, with 55% to 65% found just once. Sample: PBMCs. All receptors come from a man aged 25 to 40 in good health and CMV-seropositive.

J is TRBJ2-2 and V is TRBV4-1; 9 bases map to TRBD2. The CDR3 is 18 amino acids. V lost 1 base to trimming and J lost 4 bases; unmatched junction nucleotides: 10. The germline gives CDR1 MGHRA, CDR2 YSYEKL. The CDR3 loop reads CASSQGLLLAGITGELFF. CDR3 nucleotides: TGCGCCAGCAGCCAAGGCCTCCTCCTAGCGGGGATCACCGGGGAGCTGTTTTTT.

A few counts support this clone. The J gene is TRBJ1-1, the V gene TRBV7-2; D is unclear. V was shortened by 7 bases and J by 5 bases, with 20 bases between the two germline ends. The CDR3 is 15 residues long. The germline CDR1 and CDR2 sequences are SGHTA and FQGNSA. In DNA, the CDR3 is TGTGCCAGCATCCTTGGGGATCGGAGAGGGACTGAAGCTTTCTTT. The encoded protein is CASILGDRRGTEAFF.

This rearrangement joins TRBV7-9 to TRBJ2-5; 9 bases map to TRBD1. CDR1 SEHNR and CDR2 FQNEAQ come from the germline V gene (reference sequence). The CDR3 runs to 15 residues. The V gene end was trimmed by 5 bases and the J gene end by 10 bases; junction bases not matched to a gene: 14. The CDR3 loop reads CASSPPVRQGVGQYF. The CDR3 DNA follows: TGTGCCAGCAGCCCGCCCGTTCGACAGGGGGTCGGCCAGTACTTC.

The CDR3 region is CATSRTGQSTEAFF. In nucleotides, the CDR3 is TGTGCCACCAGCAGAACGGGACAGAGCACTGAAGCTTTCTTT. The chain employs TRBV15 and TRBJ1-1; 7 bases are shared with TRBD1. CDR3 length: 14 amino acids. The germline V gene has CDR1 LNHNV and CDR2 YYDKDF (reference sequence). Trimming removed 2 bases from V and 4 bases from J; junction bases left unmatched: 4.

The DNA for the CDR3 is TGTGCCAGCAGTTTACGCCAGGGGGTGAGGAATGAGCAGTTCTTC. Its translation: CASSLRQGVRNEQFF. The chain combines TRBV27 with TRBJ2-1; TRBD1 aligns across 7 bases. With 2 bases clipped from V and 7 bases from J, the junction kept 8 bases outside the gene matches. The CDR3 length is 15 residues. CDR1 and CDR2 (germline): MNHEY, SMNVEV (reference sequence).

The V and J genes are TRBV19 and TRBJ1-5, with 8 positions matching TRBD1. The CDR3 is 15 amino acids. V shed 3 bases, J shed 1 base, and the junction held 2 bases outside the gene matches. The germline gives CDR1 LNHDA, CDR2 SQIVND (reference sequence). This CDR3 is CASSIHRGSNQPQHF. DNA for the CDR3: TGTGCCAGTAGTATCCACAGGGGGAGCAATCAGCCCCAGCATTTT.

This clone came up a few times. The chain carries TRBV7-6 and TRBJ1-5; maybe TRBD1 (5 bases). In germline, CDR1 is SGHVS, CDR2 FNYEAQ. V was shortened by 4 bases and J by 9 bases, with 13 bases between the two germline ends. This CDR3 contains 13 residues. In nucleotides, the CDR3 is TGTGCCAGCAGCTCCCGCGGGGGTTCGCCCCAGCATTTT. Its protein is CASSSRGGSPQHF.

V usage is TRBV7-9 and J usage is TRBJ1-3; D is unclear. Trimming took 2 bases from V and 4 from J, leaving 3 bases between them. The CDR3 is 12 residues long. CDR1 is SEHNR, CDR2 FQNEAQ, per germline (reference sequence). This chain's CDR3 is CASSLQGNTIYF. The DNA for the CDR3 is TGTGCCAGCAGCTTACAGGGAAACACCATATATTTT.

CDR3 DNA sequence: TGCGCCAGCAGCCCCGACTTATCCGAGCAGTACTTC. Residues: CASSPDLSEQYF. The chain joins TRBV5-1 to TRBJ2-7; D ambiguous. Between the trimmed V and J ends, which lost 4 bases and 6 bases, there was a span of 11 bases. The CDR3 length is 12 residues. From germline, CDR1 is SGHRS and CDR2 YFSETQ. The full variable domain, rest sourced from reference TRBV5-1 and TRBJ2-7, is KAGVTQTPRYLIKTRGQQVTLSCSPISGHRSVSWYQQTPGQGLQFLFEYFSETQRNKGNFPGRFSGRQFSNSRSEMNVSTLELGDSALYLCASSPDLSEQYFGPGTRLTVT.

As concerns this clone: Relative to the germline gene, one junction end is altered; a read error may explain this. The rearrangement uses TRBV25-1 and TRBJ1-4; the D gene is possibly TRBD1 (5 bases). This CDR3 has 15 residues. Germline V gene sequence: CDR1 MGHDK, CDR2 SYGVNS. CDR3 sequence (DNA): TGTGCCAGCAGCGAATCGGGGGAGATGAATGAAAAACTGTTTTTT. It encodes CASSESGEMNEKLFF.

In its sample, this clone ranks as medium-sized. The chain recombines TRBV2 with TRBJ2-1; weak D call: TRBD1 (7 bases). Trimming took off 4 bases at V and 5 bases at J, with 18 bases between the two ends. Per germline, CDR1 SNHLY and CDR2 FYNNEI. The CDR3 spans 16 residues. The CDR3 loop reads CASSVSQGGVDNEQFF. CDR3 in DNA: TGTGCCAGCAGTGTCTCCCAGGGGGGTGTAGACAATGAGCAGTTCTTC.

The chain has TRBV5-5 and TRBJ1-4; D is unclear. Trimming left V 2 bases short and J 12 bases short, with 20 bases between. The CDR3 runs 15 residues. Germline V gene lookup returns CDR1 SGHKS and CDR2 YYEKEE (reference sequence). The CDR3 protein is CASSFLGRITEELFF. For the CDR3, the DNA is TGTGCCAGCAGCTTTCTCGGCAGAATCACGGAGGAACTGTTTTTT.

V is TRBV27 and J is TRBJ1-6, with D unresolved. Germline-derived CDR1 and CDR2 are MNHEY and SMNVEV (reference sequence). Trimming cost V 5 bases and J 11 bases, with 19 bases left between them. The CDR3 is 15 amino acids. CDR3 amino acids: CASSPRVTGTAPLHF. CDR3 nucleotides: TGTGCCAGCAGTCCCCGGGTTACGGGTACGGCACCCCTCCACTTT.

This sequence joins TRBV2 and TRBJ2-2, with a weak D call TRBD2 (6 bases). V was cut by 4 bases and J by 5 bases, with 8 bases left in between. In germline, CDR1 is SNHLY, CDR2 FYNNEI. The CDR3 runs to 13 residues. CDR3 in DNA: TGTGCCAGCAGTGTCGGGGGAACCGGGGAGCTGTTTTTT. As protein: CASSVGGTGELFF. Full variable domain (missing parts from reference TRBV2 and TRBJ2-2): EPEVTQTPSHQVTQMGQEVILRCVPISNHLYFYWYRQILGQKVEFLVSFYNNEISEKSEIFDDQFSVERPDGSNFTLKIRSTKLEDSAMYFCASSVGGTGELFFGEGSRLTVL.

This clone showed up just a few times. CDR3 DNA sequence: TGTGCCAGCAGCCCTCGGGCGGGGGGGGTGTACGAGCAGTACTTC. Protein product: CASSPRAGGVYEQYF. The gene calls are TRBV7-2 and TRBJ2-7; 9 nucleotides align to TRBD2. Per germline, CDR1 SGHTA and CDR2 FQGNSA. V gave up 5 bases and J gave up 4 bases; unmatched junction bases: 9. The CDR3 has 15 amino acids.

Points on this clone: This CDR3 fails to terminate in the conserved phenylalanine or tryptophan, so it likely reflects a read error. The rearrangement joins TRBV6-5 to TRBJ1-2; D possibly corresponds to TRBD1 (5 bases). The germline CDR1 and CDR2 sequences are MNHEY and SVGAGI. Trimming shortened V by 2 bases and J by 8 bases, and 15 bases separated the two germline ends. The CDR3 length is 14 residues. DNA for the CDR3: TGTGCCAGCAGTTACACAGGAACCTATGACGGCTACACCCTC. This gives the protein CASSYTGTYDGYTL.

This clone has just a few counts. Other DNA sequences of this sample code for an identical CDR3. The chain is built from TRBV5-1 and TRBJ2-2; TRBD1 matches at 11 bases. Losses at the gene ends were 3 bases for V and 5 bases for J; bases not matched to a gene: 3. The V gene's germline CDR1 is SGHRS and CDR2 YFSETQ. The CDR3 sequence is 15 residues long. Written as DNA, the CDR3 is TGCGCCAGCAGCTCCGGACAGGGGGCAACCGGGGAGCTGTTTTTT. Encoded protein: CASSSGQGATGELFF.

The rearrangement uses TRBV6-5 and TRBJ2-3; 11 bases are shared with TRBD2. The CDR3 contains 15 residues. CDR1 and CDR2 from the germline V gene are MNHEY and SVGAGI. V lost 0 bases, J lost 11 bases, and 7 bases stayed unmatched. The CDR3 sequence is CASSYSSGGGSGQYF. CDR3 DNA sequence: TGTGCCAGCAGTTACTCTAGCGGGGGGGGCTCTGGGCAGTATTTT.

The chain combines TRBV5-1 with TRBJ2-2; D unresolved. V lost 6 bases and J lost 4, with 10 bases in between. The CDR3 loop spans 13 amino acids. Germline CDR1 reads SGHRS; CDR2 reads YFSETQ. The CDR3: CASNAGSTGELFF. For the CDR3, the DNA is TGCGCCAGCAACGCAGGATCCACCGGGGAGCTGTTTTTT.

J is TRBJ1-2 and V is TRBV29-1; D perhaps matches TRBD1 (6 bases). The germline V and J ends were trimmed by 3 bases and 8 bases, with 19 bases remaining between them. Per germline, CDR1 SQVTM and CDR2 ANQGSEA. The CDR3 sequence is 14 residues long. For the CDR3, the DNA is TGCAGCGTTGATATAACAGGGCTTGCAAGGGGCTACACCTTC. Amino acid sequence: CSVDITGLARGYTF.